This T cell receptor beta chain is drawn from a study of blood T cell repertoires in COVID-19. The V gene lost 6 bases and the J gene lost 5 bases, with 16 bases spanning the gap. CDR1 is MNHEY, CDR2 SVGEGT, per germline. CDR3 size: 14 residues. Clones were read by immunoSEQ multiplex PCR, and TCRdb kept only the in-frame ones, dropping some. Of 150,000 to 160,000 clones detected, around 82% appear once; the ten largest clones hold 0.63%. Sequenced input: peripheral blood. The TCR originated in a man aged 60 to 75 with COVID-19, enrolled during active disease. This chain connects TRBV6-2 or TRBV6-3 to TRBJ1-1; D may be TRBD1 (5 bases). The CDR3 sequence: CASSWGRYETEAFF. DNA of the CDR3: TGTGCCAGCAGCTGGGGCAGGTATGAGACTGAAGCTTTCTTT.